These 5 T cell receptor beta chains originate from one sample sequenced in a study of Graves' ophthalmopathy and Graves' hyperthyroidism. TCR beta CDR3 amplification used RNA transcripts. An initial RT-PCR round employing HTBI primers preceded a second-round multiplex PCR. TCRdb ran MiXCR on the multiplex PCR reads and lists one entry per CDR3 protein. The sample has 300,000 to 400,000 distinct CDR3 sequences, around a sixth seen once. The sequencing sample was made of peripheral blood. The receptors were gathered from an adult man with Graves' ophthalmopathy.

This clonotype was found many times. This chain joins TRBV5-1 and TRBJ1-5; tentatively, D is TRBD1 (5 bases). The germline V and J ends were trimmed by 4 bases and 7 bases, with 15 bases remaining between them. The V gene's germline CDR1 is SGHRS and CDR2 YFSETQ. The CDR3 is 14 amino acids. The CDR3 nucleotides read TGCGCCAGCAGCGAGGACCCTGGGGGGCAGCCCCAGCATTTT. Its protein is CASSEDPGGQPQHF.

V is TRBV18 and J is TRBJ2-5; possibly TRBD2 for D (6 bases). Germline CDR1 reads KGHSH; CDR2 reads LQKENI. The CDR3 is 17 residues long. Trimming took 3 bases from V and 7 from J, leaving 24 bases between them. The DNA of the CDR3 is TGTGCCAGCTCACCTCCTACGGGGGTTAGATTTTCGGGGACCCAGTACTTC. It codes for CASSPPTGVRFSGTQYF.

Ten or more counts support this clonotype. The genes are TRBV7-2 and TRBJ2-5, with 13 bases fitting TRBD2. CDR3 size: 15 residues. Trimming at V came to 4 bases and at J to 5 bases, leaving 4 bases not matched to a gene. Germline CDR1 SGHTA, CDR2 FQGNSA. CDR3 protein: CASSSETSGRETQYF. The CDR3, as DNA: TGTGCCAGCAGCTCAGAGACTAGCGGGAGGGAGACCCAGTACTTC.

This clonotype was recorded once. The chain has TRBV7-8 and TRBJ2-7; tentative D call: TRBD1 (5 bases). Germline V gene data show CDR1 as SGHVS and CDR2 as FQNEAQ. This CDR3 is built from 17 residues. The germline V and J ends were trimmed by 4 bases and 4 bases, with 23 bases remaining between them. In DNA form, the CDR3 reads TGTGCCAGCAGCTCTCGCCTGGCCAGGGCACCCCTATACGAGCAGTACTTC. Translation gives CASSSRLARAPLYEQYF.

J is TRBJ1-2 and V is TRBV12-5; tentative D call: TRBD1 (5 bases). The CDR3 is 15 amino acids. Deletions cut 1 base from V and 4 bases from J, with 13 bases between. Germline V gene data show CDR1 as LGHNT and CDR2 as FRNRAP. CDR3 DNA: TGTGCTAGTGGTTTGGCCCCCGGGACCCTCTATGGCTACACCTTC. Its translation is CASGLAPGTLYGYTF.